Listed below are T cell receptor beta chains from one sample, sequenced in a study of cytomegalovirus exposure and HLA in healthy donors. Clones were read by immunoSEQ multiplex PCR, and TCRdb kept only the in-frame ones, dropping some. The sample lists 95,000 to 120,000 clones; around 77% were seen once. The sequenced material came from PBMCs. These receptors were taken from a woman younger than 45 in good health and CMV-seropositive. The CDR3 runs from the conserved cysteine through the conserved F or W. The D gene is left open where the match is weak. Size is stated for part of the rows, as once, few or many counts, or as a class when the clone is expanded.

NA	once	TRBV19	TRBJ1-1	TGTGCCAGTAGTATCGATCGGGGATTAATGAACACTGAAGCTTTCTTT	CASSIDRGLMNTEAFF
TRBD2	many	TRBV2	TRBJ2-3	TGTGCCAGCAGTGAAGGGACTAGCGGACGTTCAGATACGCAGTATTTT	CASSEGTSGRSDTQYF
NA	NA	TRBV2	TRBJ2-2	TGTGCCAGCAGTCCTCAGGTGAACACCGGGGAGCTGTTTTTT	CASSPQVNTGELFF
TRBD2	NA	TRBV7-3	TRBJ2-7	TGTGCCAGCAGCCCGTCGGGACTAGCAGCGGACGAGCAGTACTTC	CASSPSGLAADEQYF
TRBD2	NA	TRBV5-6	TRBJ2-7	TGTGCCAGCAGCTTGGTGGCGGGAGCGAGCGAGCAGTACTTC	CASSLVAGASEQYF
NA	NA	TRBV28	TRBJ1-2	TGTGCCAGCAGTCCCAGGGGCGGCTACACCTTC	CASSPRGGYTF
NA	NA	TRBV19	TRBJ1-5	TGTGCCAGTAGTATTTTGCAGGTCTTCGTGAGCAATCAGCCCCAGCATTTT	CASSILQVFVSNQPQHF
NA	NA	TRBV5-4	TRBJ1-2	TGTGCCAGCAGCTTGGTCAGGATTCAAGATAACTATGGCTACACCTTC	CASSLVRIQDNYGYTF
TRBD2	NA	TRBV9	TRBJ2-3	TGTGCCAGCACCCGGGGGGGGAACTCAGGTACGCAGTATTTT	CASTRGGNSGTQYF
NA	NA	TRBV7-9	TRBJ1-1	TGTTCCAGCAGCTTAGTAGCGAACACTGAAGCTTTCTTT	CSSSLVANTEAFF
TRBD2	NA	TRBV7-9	TRBJ2-5	TGTGCCAGCAGCTCCGGACTAGCGGTGGGGTACACAGAGACCCAGTACTTC	CASSSGLAVGYTETQYF
NA	NA	TRBV6-5	TRBJ1-5	TGTGCCAGCAGCCAGGGCCTTCCAAGCAATCAGCCCCAGCATTTT	CASSQGLPSNQPQHF
NA	NA	TRBV6-1	TRBJ1-3	TGTGCCAGCAGTGAAACGACAGGTGCCGTCTCTGGAAACACCATATATTTT	CASSETTGAVSGNTIYF
NA	NA	TRBV19	TRBJ2-5	TGTGCCAGTAGTATAGATAGTAATTTAGAGACCCAGTACTTC	CASSIDSNLETQYF
TRBD1	NA	TRBV19	TRBJ1-2	TGTGCCAGTAGTATTACGACCGGGACAGGGGGTAGGGATGGCTACACCTTC	CASSITTGTGGRDGYTF
TRBD1	NA	TRBV4-1	TRBJ1-1	TGCGCCAGCAGCCAACAGGACAGGGGGTCGGCTGAAGCTTTCTTT	CASSQQDRGSAEAFF
NA	NA	TRBV5-6	TRBJ1-5	TGTGCCAGCAGCTTCGGTTTGGGGCCCGTAGGGAATCAGCCCCAGCATTTT	CASSFGLGPVGNQPQHF
TRBD1	few	TRBV11-3	TRBJ1-2	TGTGCCAGCAGCTCGCCTTGGACAGGGATCGATGGCTACACCTTC	CASSSPWTGIDGYTF
TRBD1	NA	TRBV29-1	TRBJ2-3	TGCAGCGTTGTTAGTTGGGACAGGACCACAGATACGCAGTATTTT	CSVVSWDRTTDTQYF
NA	NA	TRBV23-1	TRBJ2-7	TGCGCCAGCAGTCAATCGGTGGCGGGTAACGATCGAGCCCACTCCTACGAGCAGTACTTC	CASSQSVAGNDRAHSYEQYF